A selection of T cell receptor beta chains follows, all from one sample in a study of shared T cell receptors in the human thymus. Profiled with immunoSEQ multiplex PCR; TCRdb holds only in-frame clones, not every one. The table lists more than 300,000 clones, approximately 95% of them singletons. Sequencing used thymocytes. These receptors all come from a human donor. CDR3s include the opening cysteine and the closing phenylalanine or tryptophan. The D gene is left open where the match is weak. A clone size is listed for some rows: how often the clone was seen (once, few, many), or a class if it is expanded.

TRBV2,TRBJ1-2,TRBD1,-,TGTGCCAGCAGACAACCGGGACAGGGGAACTATGGCTACACCTTC,CASRQPGQGNYGYTF
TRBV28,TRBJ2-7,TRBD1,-,TGTGCCAGCAGCCTTTCGGGACAGGGATACTTC,CASSLSGQGYF
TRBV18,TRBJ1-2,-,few,TGTGCCAGCTCACCACGCGGGAGGCCCTCCTATGGCTACACCTTC,CASSPRGRPSYGYTF
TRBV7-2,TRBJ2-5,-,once,TGTGCCAGCACCTTAGTTCGCCCGGGACGACAAGAGACCCAGTACTTC,CASTLVRPGRQETQYF
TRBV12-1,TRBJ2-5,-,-,TGTGCCAGCAGCTTTGCGATCTCAAAAGTTGATGAGACCCAGTACTTC,CASSFAISKVDETQYF
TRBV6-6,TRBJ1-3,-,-,TGTGCCAGCAGTTATTTTTCTGGAAACACCATATATTTT,CASSYFSGNTIYF
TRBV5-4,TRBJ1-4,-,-,TGTGCCAGCAGCTTGGGGTCAGGGAGAGGACCGGAAAAACTGTTTTTT,CASSLGSGRGPEKLFF
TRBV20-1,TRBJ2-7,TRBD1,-,TGCAGCTTGGGACAGCTCTACGAGCAGTACTTC,CSLGQLYEQYF
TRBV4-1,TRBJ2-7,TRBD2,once,TGCGCCAGCAGCATTGATAGCGGGAGTACCGGGAGTTACGAGCAGTACTTC,CASSIDSGSTGSYEQYF
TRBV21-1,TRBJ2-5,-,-,TGTGCCAGCAGCAAAGGGGCAGTAGCGGGAGCGCTCAAATTGGAGACCCAGTACTTC,CASSKGAVAGALKLETQYF
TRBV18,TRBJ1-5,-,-,TGTGCCAGCTCCCGTAGGGGATCTCCTTATCAGCCCCAGCATTTT,CASSRRGSPYQPQHF
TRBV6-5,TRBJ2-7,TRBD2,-,TGTGCCAGCACCGGGGAGGGTTCCTACGAGCAGTACTTC,CASTGEGSYEQYF
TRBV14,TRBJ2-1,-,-,TGTGCCAGCAGCCAAGGAAACTCCTCGGGCAATGAGCAGTTCTTC,CASSQGNSSGNEQFF
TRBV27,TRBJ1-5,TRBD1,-,TGTGCCAGCAGACCCCTTGACAGGGACAGGCATTTCCATCAGCCCCAGCATTTT,CASRPLDRDRHFHQPQHF
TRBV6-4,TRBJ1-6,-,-,TGTGCCAGCAGTGAGGAGAGGGGCTGGCGCCTCCACTTT,CASSEERGWRLHF
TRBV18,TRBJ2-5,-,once,TGTGCCAGCTCACTTACAGGGATGGAGACCCAGTACTTC,CASSLTGMETQYF
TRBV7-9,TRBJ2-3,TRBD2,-,TGTGCCAGCAGCTTAGCGGGAGGGGCAGATACGCAGTATTTT,CASSLAGGADTQYF
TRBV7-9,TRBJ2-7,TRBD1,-,TGTGCCAGCAGCATCCCGCCGAGGGGCAGGGGGCTTTACGAGCAGTACTTC,CASSIPPRGRGLYEQYF
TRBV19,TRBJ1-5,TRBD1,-,TGTGCCAGTAGTAGGACCCGGACAGGTGATCGGAGCAATCAGCCCCAGCATTTT,CASSRTRTGDRSNQPQHF
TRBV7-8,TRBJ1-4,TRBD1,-,TGTGCCAGCAGCTTAACGACAGGGAGACCCGAAAAACTGTTTTTT,CASSLTTGRPEKLFF
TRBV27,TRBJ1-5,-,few,TGTGCCAGCGGCCATATCCGGGACAACAATTGCAATCAGCCCCAGCATTTT,CASGHIRDNNCNQPQHF
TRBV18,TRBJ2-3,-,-,TGTGCCAGCTCACCACCGGTATTTGCGGGAAGCAGCACAGATACGCAGTATTTT,CASSPPVFAGSSTDTQYF
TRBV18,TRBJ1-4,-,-,TGTGCCAGCTCACTCATAAGCCCCAATGAAAAACTGTTTTTT,CASSLISPNEKLFF
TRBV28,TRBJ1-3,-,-,TGTGCCAGCAGCCAGGGATCACCTGGAAACACCATATATTTT,CASSQGSPGNTIYF
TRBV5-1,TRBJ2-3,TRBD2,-,TGCGCCAGCAGCTTGAGAGGACTAGCGGGAGGGGGTGGCACAGATACGCAGTATTTT,CASSLRGLAGGGGTDTQYF
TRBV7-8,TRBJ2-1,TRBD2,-,TGTGCCAGCAGCCCGACTAGCCTGAGCTCCTACAATGAGCAGTTCTTC,CASSPTSLSSYNEQFF
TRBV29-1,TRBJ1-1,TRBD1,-,TGCAGCGTCTCCCCCGGACAGGTCTCTGAAGCTTTCTTT,CSVSPGQVSEAFF
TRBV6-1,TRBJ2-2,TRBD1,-,TGTGCCAGCAGTGACACAGGGGGCGGGGAGCTGTTTTTT,CASSDTGGGELFF
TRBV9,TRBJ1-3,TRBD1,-,TGTGCCAGCAGCCCCCGACAGGGGGGTAACACCATATATTTT,CASSPRQGGNTIYF
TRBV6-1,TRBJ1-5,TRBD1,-,TGTGCCAGCAGTGACTGGACAGGGTACTATCAGCCCCAGCATTTT,CASSDWTGYYQPQHF
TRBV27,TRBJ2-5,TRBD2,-,TGTGCCAGCAGTTTAATTCTAGCGGGAGCAGAGACCCAGTACTTC,CASSLILAGAETQYF
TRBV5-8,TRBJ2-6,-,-,TGTGCCAGCAGCTTGGGCTCCTTGGTGGGGGCCAACGTCCTGACTTTC,CASSLGSLVGANVLTF
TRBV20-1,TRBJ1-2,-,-,TGCAGTGCTAGTGATGGCTACACCTTC,CSASDGYTF
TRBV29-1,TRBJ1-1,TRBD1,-,TGCAGCGTCGGACAGGGAGGAACTGAAGCTTTCTTT,CSVGQGGTEAFF
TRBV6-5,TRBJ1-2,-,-,TGTGCCAGCAGTTACTCCCCTGGCGGAAGTAGCTATGGCTACACCTTC,CASSYSPGGSSYGYTF
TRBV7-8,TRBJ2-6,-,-,TGTGCCAGCAGCCACGGCGGGAAACAGGGCCAGGCCAACGTCCTGACTTTC,CASSHGGKQGQANVLTF
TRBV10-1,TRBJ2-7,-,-,TGCGCCAGCAGTGAGTCAGTTGGGGGAATCTACGAGCAGTACTTC,CASSESVGGIYEQYF
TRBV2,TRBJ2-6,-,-,TGTGCCAGCAGAGCGAGGAACCCTGGGGCCAACGTCCTGACTTTC,CASRARNPGANVLTF
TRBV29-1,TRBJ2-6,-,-,TGCAGCGTCGCCGGGCGGGGGCTTACTTCGTCTGGGGCCAACGTCCTGACTTTC,CSVAGRGLTSSGANVLTF
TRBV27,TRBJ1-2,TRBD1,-,TGTGCCAGCAGTTCGTTACCCCCGGGACAGGGGGGGTGGTATGGCTACACCTTC,CASSSLPPGQGGWYGYTF
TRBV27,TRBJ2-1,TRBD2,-,TGTGCCAGCAGTTTACCGAGGACTAGCGCCAAGCGGTATGTGGATGAGCAGTTCTTC,CASSLPRTSAKRYVDEQFF
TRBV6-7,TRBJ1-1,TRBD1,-,TGTGCCAGCAGTGGATTGGACAGGCTGTACACTGAAGCTTTCTTT,CASSGLDRLYTEAFF
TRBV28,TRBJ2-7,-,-,TGTGCCAGCTCCGGGACGGTAAACGAGCAGTACTTC,CASSGTVNEQYF
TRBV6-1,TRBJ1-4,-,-,TGTGCCAGCAGTGAAGGGGAATTTTGGGGGGTTAATGAAAAACTGTTTTTT,CASSEGEFWGVNEKLFF
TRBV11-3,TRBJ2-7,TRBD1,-,TGTGCCAGCAGCACAGGGGCCTACGAGCAGTACTTC,CASSTGAYEQYF
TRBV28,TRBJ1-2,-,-,TGTGCCAGCAGTTTGGAACAGAACTATGGCTACACCTTC,CASSLEQNYGYTF